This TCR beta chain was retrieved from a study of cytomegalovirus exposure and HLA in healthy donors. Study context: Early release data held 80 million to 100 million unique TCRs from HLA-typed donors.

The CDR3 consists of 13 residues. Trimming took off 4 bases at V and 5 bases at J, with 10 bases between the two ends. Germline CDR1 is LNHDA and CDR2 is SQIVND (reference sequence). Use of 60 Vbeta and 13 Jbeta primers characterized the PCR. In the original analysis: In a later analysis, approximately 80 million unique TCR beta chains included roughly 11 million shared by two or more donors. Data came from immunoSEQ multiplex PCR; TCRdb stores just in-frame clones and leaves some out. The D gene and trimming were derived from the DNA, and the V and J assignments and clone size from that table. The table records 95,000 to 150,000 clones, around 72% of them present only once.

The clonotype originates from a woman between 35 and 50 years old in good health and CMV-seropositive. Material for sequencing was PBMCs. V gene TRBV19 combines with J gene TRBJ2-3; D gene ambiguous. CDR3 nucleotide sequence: TGTGCCAGTAGTACTCACAACCAAGATACGCAGTATTTT. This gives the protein CASSTHNQDTQYF.